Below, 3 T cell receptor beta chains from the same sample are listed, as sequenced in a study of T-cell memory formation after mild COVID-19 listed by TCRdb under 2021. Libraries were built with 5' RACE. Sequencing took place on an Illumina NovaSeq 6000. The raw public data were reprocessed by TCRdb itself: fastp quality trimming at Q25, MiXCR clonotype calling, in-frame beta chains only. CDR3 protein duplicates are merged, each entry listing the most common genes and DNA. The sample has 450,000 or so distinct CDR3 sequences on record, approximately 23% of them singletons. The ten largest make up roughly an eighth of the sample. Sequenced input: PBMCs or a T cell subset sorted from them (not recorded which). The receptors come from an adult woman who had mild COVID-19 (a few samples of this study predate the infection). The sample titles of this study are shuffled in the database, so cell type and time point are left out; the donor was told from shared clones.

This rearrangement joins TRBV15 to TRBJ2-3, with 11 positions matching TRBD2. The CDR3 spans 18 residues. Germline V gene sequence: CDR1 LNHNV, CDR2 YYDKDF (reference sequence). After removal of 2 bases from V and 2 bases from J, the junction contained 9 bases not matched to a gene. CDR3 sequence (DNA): TGTGCCACCAGCAGACAACGGACTAGCGGGCGAATCACAGATACGCAGTATTTT. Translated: CATSRQRTSGRITDTQYF.

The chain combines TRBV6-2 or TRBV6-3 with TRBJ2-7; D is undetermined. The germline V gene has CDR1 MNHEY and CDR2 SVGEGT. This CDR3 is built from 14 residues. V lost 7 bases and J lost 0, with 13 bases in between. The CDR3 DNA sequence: TGTGCCAGCAAAGACCTGACCGGCTCCTACGAGCAGTACTTC. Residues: CASKDLTGSYEQYF.

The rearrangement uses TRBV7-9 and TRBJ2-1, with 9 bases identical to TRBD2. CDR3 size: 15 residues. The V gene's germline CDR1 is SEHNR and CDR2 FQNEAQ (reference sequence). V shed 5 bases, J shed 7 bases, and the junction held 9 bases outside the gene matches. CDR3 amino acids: CASSLGIAGVNEQFF. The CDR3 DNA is TGTGCCAGCAGCCTGGGGATAGCGGGGGTAAATGAGCAGTTCTTC.